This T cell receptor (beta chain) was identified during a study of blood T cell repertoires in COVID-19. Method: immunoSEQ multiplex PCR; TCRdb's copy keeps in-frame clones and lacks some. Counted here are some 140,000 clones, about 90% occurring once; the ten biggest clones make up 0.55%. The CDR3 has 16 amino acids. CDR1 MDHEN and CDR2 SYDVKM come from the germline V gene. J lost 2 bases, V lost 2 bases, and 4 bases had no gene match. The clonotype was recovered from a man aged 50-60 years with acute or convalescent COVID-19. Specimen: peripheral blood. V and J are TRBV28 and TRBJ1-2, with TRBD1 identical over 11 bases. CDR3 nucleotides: TGTGCCAGCAGTTTACCCGGGACAGGGGGAAACTATGGCTACACCTTC. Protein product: CASSLPGTGGNYGYTF.